This entry lists 23 T cell receptor beta chains sequenced from one sample in a study of response to subunit inactivated influenza vaccine. TCRdb processed the RT-PCR reads anew with MiXCR; each CDR3 protein has one entry. Of about 700,000 distinct CDR3 sequences in the sample, about 15% were seen once. This specimen consisted of PBMCs from blood, obtained less than 15 days before vaccination. The receptors originated from a man over 45 who received an inactivated influenza vaccine.

In this sample, this clonotype turned up a few times. The chain recombines TRBV27 with TRBJ2-2; 9 bases match TRBD1. Germline trimming cut 3 bases from V and 4 bases from J; bases unmatched to any gene: 9. From germline, CDR1 is MNHEY and CDR2 SMNVEV (reference sequence). This CDR3 is built from 17 residues. The CDR3, as DNA: TGTGCCAGCAGTTTGGTACAGGGGGCCGTAAGCACCGGGGAGCTGTTTTTT. Translation gives CASSLVQGAVSTGELFF.

The chain links TRBV20-1 to TRBJ2-3; 10 bases align to TRBD1. V shed 4 bases and J 6 bases; nucleotides not matched to a gene: 10. CDR3 length: 15 amino acids. The germline V gene has CDR1 DFQATT and CDR2 SNEGSKA (reference sequence). The CDR3 nucleotides are TGCAGTGCTATACCGGGACAGGGGATGTTGGATACGCAGTATTTT. As protein: CSAIPGQGMLDTQYF.

This clonotype was detected ten times or more. The chain joins TRBV15 to TRBJ2-1, with 7 bases matching TRBD2. The CDR3 length is 13 residues. Germline CDR1 reads LNHNV; CDR2 reads YYDKDF (reference sequence). The junction had 8 bases not matched to a gene; V was cut back by 3 bases and J by 12 bases. Here the CDR3 DNA reads TGTGCCACCAGCAGCCTGGGAGGGTCGAGGCAGTTCTTC. Amino acid sequence: CATSSLGGSRQFF.

The chain combines TRBV20-1 with TRBJ2-1; 7 bases align to TRBD1. Germline trimming cut 1 base from V and 1 base from J; bases unmatched to any gene: 4. CDR3 length: 15 residues. CDR1 DFQATT and CDR2 SNEGSKA come from the germline V gene (reference sequence). DNA for the CDR3: TGCAGTGCTAGAGTCCGGGACAGATCCTACAATGAGCAGTTCTTC. Translating it yields CSARVRDRSYNEQFF.

The chain recombines TRBV20-1 with TRBJ2-3; D might be TRBD2 (5 bases). The germline V gene has CDR1 DFQATT and CDR2 SNEGSKA (reference sequence). The CDR3 covers 13 residues. The ends were cut back, 3 bases at V and 3 bases at J, with 10 bases in the middle. The CDR3 sequence is CSARERRTDTQYF. The CDR3 DNA reads TGCAGTGCTAGGGAGAGGAGGACAGATACGCAGTATTTT.

This chain connects TRBV4-2 to TRBJ1-2; D is perhaps TRBD1 (6 bases). V was clipped by 4 bases and J by 2 bases, with 14 bases between them. There are 15 residues in the CDR3. Germline lookup yields CDR1 LGHNA and CDR2 YNFKEQ. CDR3: CASSLKGGQNYGYTF. The DNA for the CDR3 is TGTGCCAGCAGCCTCAAGGGGGGACAAAACTATGGCTACACCTTC.

The chain carries TRBV6-2 or TRBV6-3 and TRBJ2-5; D is possibly TRBD1 (7 bases). The ends were cut back, 5 bases at V and 1 base at J, with 11 bases in the middle. Germline loops: CDR1 MNHEY, CDR2 SVGEGT. The CDR3 totals 14 residues. CDR3 region: CASSRQGGQETQYF. The CDR3 region has the DNA TGTGCCAGCAGTCGACAGGGAGGCCAAGAGACCCAGTACTTC.

This clonotype has a count of ten or more. The chain couples TRBV20-1 to TRBJ2-1, with D unclear. V gave up 8 bases and J gave up 7 bases, with 9 bases separating them. The germline V gene encodes CDR1 DFQATT and CDR2 SNEGSKA (reference sequence). This CDR3 has 10 residues. The CDR3 DNA is TGCAGTCTATCCGCGAATGAGCAGTTCTTC. Its translation is CSLSANEQFF.

The chain carries TRBV20-1 and TRBJ2-2; 8 bases match TRBD1. Germline assignment: CDR1 DFQATT and CDR2 SNEGSKA (reference sequence). Trimming cost V 6 bases and J 1 base; bases outside gene matches: 4. The CDR3 covers 14 residues. CDR3: CSAPGTGNTGELFF. CDR3 DNA: TGCAGTGCCCCCGGGACAGGGAACACCGGGGAGCTGTTTTTT.

The V gene is TRBV20-1, the J gene TRBJ1-2, with 8 bases matching TRBD1. Trimming at V came to 2 bases and at J to 3 bases, leaving 2 bases not matched to a gene. Per germline, CDR1 DFQATT and CDR2 SNEGSKA (reference sequence). This CDR3 contains 13 residues. The CDR3 here is CSARKDRDYGYTF. DNA of the CDR3: TGCAGTGCTAGAAAGGACAGGGACTATGGCTACACCTTC.

The table lists this clonotype with a few counts. The rearrangement uses TRBV12-3 or TRBV12-4 and TRBJ1-5, with 8 bases aligning to TRBD1. The V gene end was trimmed by 3 bases and the J gene end by 4 bases; junction bases not matched to a gene: 5. This CDR3 region has 15 residues. The CDR3 spells CASSFGTGFNQPQHF. CDR3 DNA: TGTGCCAGCAGTTTCGGGACAGGCTTTAATCAGCCCCAGCATTTT.

V gene TRBV10-3 combines with J gene TRBJ1-5, with D maybe TRBD1 (5 bases). Trimming removed 3 bases at V and 1 base at J, with 13 bases between. Germline V gene sequence: CDR1 ENHRY, CDR2 SYGVKD. The CDR3 has 16 residues. CDR3 bases: TGTGCCATCAGTGAAACGGGGGGGAGGAGCAATCAGCCCCAGCATTTT. Its protein is CAISETGGRSNQPQHF.

This clonotype has only a few counts. J is TRBJ2-1 and V is TRBV20-1, with 9 bases identical to TRBD1. Looked up from germline, CDR1 is DFQATT and CDR2 is SNEGSKA (reference sequence). This CDR3 is built from 13 residues. V was clipped by 5 bases and J by 4 bases; unmatched bases: 3. CDR3 in DNA: TGCAGTGCTCGGGGGACAGGGTACAATGAGCAGTTCTTC. Amino acid sequence: CSARGTGYNEQFF.

The CDR3 sequence is CASSHQQGADPLQFF. In DNA, the CDR3 is TGCGCCAGCAGCCACCAACAGGGGGCGGACCCGCTGCAGTTCTTC. The chain joins TRBV4-1 to TRBJ2-1; 9 nucleotides line up with TRBD1. Per the germline V gene, CDR1 is MGHRA and CDR2 is YSYEKL. The J segment lost 12 bases and the V segment lost 3 bases, leaving 12 bases of the junction unmatched. The CDR3 covers 15 residues.

The chain is built from TRBV6-2 or TRBV6-3 and TRBJ2-1, with 7 bases fitting TRBD1. The ends lost 2 bases at V and 3 bases at J; junction bases unmatched: 10. Germline V lookup: CDR1 MNHEY, CDR2 SVGEGT. The CDR3 contains 17 residues. The CDR3 region is CASSYDLARQGYNEQFF. CDR3 DNA: TGTGCCAGCAGTTACGACCTAGCACGACAGGGCTACAATGAGCAGTTCTTC.

This clonotype has ten or more counts. The chain employs TRBV7-2 and TRBJ2-7; no clear D gene. CDR1 is SGHTA, CDR2 FQGNSA, per germline. The CDR3 loop spans 14 amino acids. Trimming removed 1 base from V and 0 bases from J, with 7 bases in between. The CDR3 sequence: CASSLVNPSYEQYF. DNA of the CDR3: TGTGCCAGCAGCTTAGTAAACCCCTCCTACGAGCAGTACTTC.

Comments on this clonotype: A much more abundant neighbour one base away suggests this may be a read error. The chain carries TRBV12-3 or TRBV12-4 and TRBJ1-2; D is uncertain. Trimming shortened V by 7 bases and J by 2 bases, and 11 bases separated the two germline ends. CDR3 length equals 13 residues. The CDR3 nucleotides are TGTGCCAGCAACCCGGACGGGAACTATGGCTACACCTTC. Translating gives CASNPDGNYGYTF.

This clonotype was observed a few times. The rearrangement joins TRBV4-2 to TRBJ1-2; D gene uncertain. The V gene's germline CDR1 is LGHNA and CDR2 YNFKEQ. This CDR3 contains 13 residues. The ends were cut back, 0 bases at V and 8 bases at J, with 10 bases in the middle. The CDR3 DNA is TGTGCCAGCAGCCAAGATGTCGCCCAAGGCTACACCTTC. Its protein is CASSQDVAQGYTF.

This clonotype was observed many times. DNA of the CDR3: TGTGCCAGCGGAACCGGACAGTACGAGCAGTACTTC. Amino acid sequence: CASGTGQYEQYF. This chain links TRBV12-3 or TRBV12-4 with TRBJ2-7; a weak D match, TRBD1 (6 bases). The CDR3 spans 12 residues. Deletions cut 8 bases from V and 4 bases from J, with 12 bases between.

This clonotype was picked up a small number of times. The genes are TRBV2 and TRBJ2-1; D perhaps matches TRBD1 (5 bases). This CDR3 has 16 amino acids. The V and J ends lost 0 bases and 6 bases respectively, with 15 bases between them. CDR1 is SNHLY and CDR2 is FYNNEI in the germline V gene. The CDR3 loop is CASSEALTGSGNEQFF. CDR3 bases: TGTGCCAGCAGTGAAGCGTTAACAGGCTCCGGCAATGAGCAGTTCTTC.

This clonotype was seen a handful of times. The genes are TRBV2 and TRBJ2-6; no definite D call. V lost 6 bases and J lost 3, with 12 bases in between. The CDR3 loop spans 15 amino acids. CDR1 and CDR2 (germline): SNHLY, FYNNEI. The CDR3 sequence: CASSPSAVGANVLTF. The CDR3 DNA reads TGTGCCAGCAGCCCTAGTGCAGTTGGGGCCAACGTCCTGACTTTC.

A remark on this clonotype: One junction end does not reproduce the germline sequence, and a read error may be involved. The chain links TRBV29-1 to TRBJ1-2; TRBD1 agrees at 9 bases. The CDR3 sequence is 13 residues long. Looked up from germline, CDR1 is SQVTM and CDR2 is ANQGSEA. CDR3 DNA: TGCAGCATTGACCGGGACAGGGCGGGAGGCTACACCTTC. Protein product: CSIDRDRAGGYTF.

The chain employs TRBV6-1 and TRBJ1-5, with 9 bases lining up with TRBD1. The CDR3 consists of 15 residues. With V trimmed by 3 bases and J by 5 bases, 5 bases remained unmatched. Germline assignment: CDR1 MNHNS and CDR2 SASEGT. CDR3 in DNA: TGTGCCAGCAGTGAGGTACAGGGGGCTTATCAGCCCCAGCATTTT. It specifies CASSEVQGAYQPQHF.